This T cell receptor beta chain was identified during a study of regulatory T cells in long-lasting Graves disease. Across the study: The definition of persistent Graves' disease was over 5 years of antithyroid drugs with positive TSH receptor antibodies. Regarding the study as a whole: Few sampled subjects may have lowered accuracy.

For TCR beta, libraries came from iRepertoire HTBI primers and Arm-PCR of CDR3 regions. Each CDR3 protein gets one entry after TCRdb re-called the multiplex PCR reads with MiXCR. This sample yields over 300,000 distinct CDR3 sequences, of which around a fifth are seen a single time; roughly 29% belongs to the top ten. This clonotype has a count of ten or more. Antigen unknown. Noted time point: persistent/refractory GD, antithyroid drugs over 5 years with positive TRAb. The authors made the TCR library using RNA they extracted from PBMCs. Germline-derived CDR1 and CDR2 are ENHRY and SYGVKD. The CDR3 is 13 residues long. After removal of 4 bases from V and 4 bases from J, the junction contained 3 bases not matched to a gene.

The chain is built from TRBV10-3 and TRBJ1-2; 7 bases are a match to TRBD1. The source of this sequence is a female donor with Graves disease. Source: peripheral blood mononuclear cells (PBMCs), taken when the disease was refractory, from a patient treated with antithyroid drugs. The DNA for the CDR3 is TGTGCCATCAGTGGGGACAGCAGCTATGGCTACACCTTC. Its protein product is CAISGDSSYGYTF.